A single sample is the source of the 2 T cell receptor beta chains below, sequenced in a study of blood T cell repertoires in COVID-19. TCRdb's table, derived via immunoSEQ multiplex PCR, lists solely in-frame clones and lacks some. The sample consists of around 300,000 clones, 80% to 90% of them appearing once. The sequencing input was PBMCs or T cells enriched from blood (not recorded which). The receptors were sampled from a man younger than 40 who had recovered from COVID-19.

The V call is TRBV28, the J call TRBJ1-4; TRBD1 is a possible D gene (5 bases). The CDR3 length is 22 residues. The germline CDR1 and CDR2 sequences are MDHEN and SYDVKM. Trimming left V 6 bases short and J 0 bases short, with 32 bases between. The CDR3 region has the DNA TGTGCCAGCAGCTCTACCTACATCCGCCGGGACTTATATGGGGCAACTAATGAAAAACTGTTTTTT. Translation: CASSSTYIRRDLYGATNEKLFF.

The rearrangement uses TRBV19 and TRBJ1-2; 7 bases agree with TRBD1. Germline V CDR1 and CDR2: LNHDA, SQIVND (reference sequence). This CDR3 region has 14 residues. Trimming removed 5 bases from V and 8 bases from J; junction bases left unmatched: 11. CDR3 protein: CASSPASTGYGYTF. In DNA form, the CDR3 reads TGTGCCAGTAGTCCAGCATCGACAGGGTACGGCTACACCTTC.